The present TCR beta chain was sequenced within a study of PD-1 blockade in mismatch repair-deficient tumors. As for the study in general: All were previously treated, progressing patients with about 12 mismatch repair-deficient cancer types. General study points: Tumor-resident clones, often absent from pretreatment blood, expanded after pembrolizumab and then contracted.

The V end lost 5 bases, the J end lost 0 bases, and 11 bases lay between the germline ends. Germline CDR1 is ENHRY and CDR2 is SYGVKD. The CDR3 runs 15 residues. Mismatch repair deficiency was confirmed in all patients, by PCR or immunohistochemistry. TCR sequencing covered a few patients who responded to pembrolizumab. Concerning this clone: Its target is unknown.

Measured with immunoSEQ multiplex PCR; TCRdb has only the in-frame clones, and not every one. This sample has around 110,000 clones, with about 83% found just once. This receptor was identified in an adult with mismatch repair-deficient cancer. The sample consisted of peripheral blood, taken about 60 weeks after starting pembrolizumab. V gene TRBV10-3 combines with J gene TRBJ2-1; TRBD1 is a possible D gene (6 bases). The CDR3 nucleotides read TGTGCCATCAGTAGCTCGGACAGCTCCTACAATGAGCAGTTCTTC. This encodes CAISSSDSSYNEQFF.